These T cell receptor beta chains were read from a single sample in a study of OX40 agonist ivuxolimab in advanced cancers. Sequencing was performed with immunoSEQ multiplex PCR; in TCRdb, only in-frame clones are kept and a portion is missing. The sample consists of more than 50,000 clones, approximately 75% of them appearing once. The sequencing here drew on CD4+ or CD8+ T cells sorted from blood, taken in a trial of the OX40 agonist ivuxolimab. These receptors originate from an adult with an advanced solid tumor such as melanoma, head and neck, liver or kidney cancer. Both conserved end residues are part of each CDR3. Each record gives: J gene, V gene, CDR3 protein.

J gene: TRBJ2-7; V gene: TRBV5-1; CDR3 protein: CASSLVGTGVSYEQYF
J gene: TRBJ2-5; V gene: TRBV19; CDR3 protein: CASSILGYETQYF
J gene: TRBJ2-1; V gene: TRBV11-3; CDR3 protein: CASSLRPSANEQFF
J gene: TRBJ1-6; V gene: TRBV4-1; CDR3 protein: CASSQPRTGSRSPLHF
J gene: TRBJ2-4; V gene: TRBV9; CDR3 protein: CASSVEPGQGGDIQYF
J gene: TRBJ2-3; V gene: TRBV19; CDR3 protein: CASSSGTSGGASTDTQYF
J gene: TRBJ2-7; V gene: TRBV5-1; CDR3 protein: CASSSARQGSGDEQYF
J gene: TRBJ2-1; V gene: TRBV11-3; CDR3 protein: CASSQDSYNEQFF
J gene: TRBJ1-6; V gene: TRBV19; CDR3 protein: CASSIGKGATPLHF
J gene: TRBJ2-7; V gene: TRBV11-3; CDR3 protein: CASSLYSRGPYEQYF
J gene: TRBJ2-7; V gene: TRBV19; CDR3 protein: CASTGTRHEQYF
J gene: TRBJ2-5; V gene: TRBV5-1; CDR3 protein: CASSLVTSGGTGETQYF
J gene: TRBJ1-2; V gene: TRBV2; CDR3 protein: CASSVRGAGGVSSYTF
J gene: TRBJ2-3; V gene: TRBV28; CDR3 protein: CASSSRTSGGAGTQYF
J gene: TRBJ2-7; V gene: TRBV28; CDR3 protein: CASSTPGVGKYEQYF
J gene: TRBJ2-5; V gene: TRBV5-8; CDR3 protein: CASSLRLSAQETQYF
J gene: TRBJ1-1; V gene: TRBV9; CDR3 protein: CASSVEAGMNTEAFF
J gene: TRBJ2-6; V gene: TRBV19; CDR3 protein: CASRLGGTGASGANVLTF
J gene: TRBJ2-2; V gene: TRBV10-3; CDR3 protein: CAISGGGDTGELFF
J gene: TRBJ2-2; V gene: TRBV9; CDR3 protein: CASSVEGGSNTGELFF
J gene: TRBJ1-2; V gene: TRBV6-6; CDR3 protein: CASSPGRGNGYTF
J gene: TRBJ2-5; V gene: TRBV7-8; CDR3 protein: CASTIGKRQETQYF
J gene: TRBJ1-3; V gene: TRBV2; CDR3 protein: CASKPGTVSGNTIYF
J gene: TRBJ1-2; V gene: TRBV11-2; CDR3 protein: CASSPSDRVHGYTF
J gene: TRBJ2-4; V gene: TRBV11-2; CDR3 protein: CASSPRTGENIQYF
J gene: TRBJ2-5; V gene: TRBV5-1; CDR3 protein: CASSLQGQTYQETQYF
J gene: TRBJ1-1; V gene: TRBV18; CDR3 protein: CASSPEPLYPYF
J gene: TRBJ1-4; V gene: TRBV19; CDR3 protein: CASSLPGQMENEKLFF
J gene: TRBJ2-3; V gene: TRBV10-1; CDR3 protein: CASSEGKLAGPRGRDTQYF